These T cell receptor beta chains were read from a single sample in a study of T-cell reconstitution after alpha-beta-depleted transplantation in children. TCRdb re-called the PCR reads through MiXCR, storing one row per CDR3 protein. The repertoire has 700,000 to 950,000 distinct CDR3 sequences, roughly 16% of them found once; the top ten carry about 4.6%. Sequencing was performed on PBMCs, mostly from graft donor cells, taken 360 days after TCRalphabeta/CD19-depleted stem cell transplant. These receptors all come from a male patient aged 5 to 17 who had a stem cell transplant for acute lymphoblastic leukemia, so the T cells may come from the graft donor. The CDR3 runs from the conserved cysteine through the conserved F or W.

v_gene	CDR3aa
TRBV12-3/TRBV12-4	CASSRFYGYTF
TRBV20-1	CSARTSGKETQYF
TRBV29-1	CSVEDGPGRDNTGELFF
TRBV12-3/TRBV12-4	CASRRQGAGYEQYF
TRBV3-1	CASSHTGTRIAKNIQYF
TRBV12-3/TRBV12-4	CASSLAGTILAKNIQYF
TRBV4-1	CASSQDTVAKQFF
TRBV29-1	CSVEDLAGAKETQYF
TRBV4-1	CASSPQGQAPLHF
TRBV20-1	CSALPRPANTEAFF
TRBV7-9	CASSWRTSTDTQYF
TRBV29-1	CSVEGGTSGREFNEQFF
TRBV2	CASSEAGLRAKNIQYF
TRBV14	CASSRAGNSPLHF
TRBV11-2	CASSLEARFGYTF